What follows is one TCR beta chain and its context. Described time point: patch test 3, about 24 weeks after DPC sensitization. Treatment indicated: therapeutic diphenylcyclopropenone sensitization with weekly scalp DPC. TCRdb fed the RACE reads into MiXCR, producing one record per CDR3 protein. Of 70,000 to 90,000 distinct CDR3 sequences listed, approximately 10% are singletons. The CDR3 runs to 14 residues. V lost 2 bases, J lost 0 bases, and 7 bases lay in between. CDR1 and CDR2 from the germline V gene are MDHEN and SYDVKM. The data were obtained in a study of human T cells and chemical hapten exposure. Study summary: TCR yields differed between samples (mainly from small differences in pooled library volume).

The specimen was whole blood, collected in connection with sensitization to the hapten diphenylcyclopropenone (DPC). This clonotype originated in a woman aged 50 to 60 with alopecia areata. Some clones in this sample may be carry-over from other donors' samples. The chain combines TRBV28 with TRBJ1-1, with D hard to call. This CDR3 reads CASSLVGLNTEAFF. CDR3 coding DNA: TGTGCCAGCAGTTTAGTTGGGCTGAACACTGAAGCTTTCTTT.